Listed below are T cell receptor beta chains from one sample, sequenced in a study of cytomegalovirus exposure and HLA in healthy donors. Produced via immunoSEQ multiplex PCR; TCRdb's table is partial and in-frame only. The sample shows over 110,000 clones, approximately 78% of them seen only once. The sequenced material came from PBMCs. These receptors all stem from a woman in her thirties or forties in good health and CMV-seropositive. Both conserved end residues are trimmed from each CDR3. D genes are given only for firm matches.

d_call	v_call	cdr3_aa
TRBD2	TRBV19	ASSTLEGTSGYEQY
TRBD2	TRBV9	ASSLVAGDGTDTQY
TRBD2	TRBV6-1	ASSEWRLAGNEQY
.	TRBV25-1	ASAYNEQF
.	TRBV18	ASSTIANQPQH
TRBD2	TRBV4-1	ASSQVRREALLETQY
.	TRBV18	ASSPGQYNEQF
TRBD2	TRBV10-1	ASSGSGSHLYNEQF
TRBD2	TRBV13	ASSLVTSGDYEQY
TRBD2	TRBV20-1	SASPGTRQF
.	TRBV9	ASNKSGQENSNTEAF
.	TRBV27	ASRHRGEKLF
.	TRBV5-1	ASSSRPGQIKQF
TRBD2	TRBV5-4	ASSAPTSGKETQY
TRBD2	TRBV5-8	ASSGTSGPYEQY
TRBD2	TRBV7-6	ASSPNLAGEAYNEQF
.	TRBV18	ASSPETGYNQPQH
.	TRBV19	ASSLLYSNQPQH
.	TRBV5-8	ASSLYIAGKETQY
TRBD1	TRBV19	ASSTGTGGPYGYT
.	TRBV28	ASTDSPNQPQH
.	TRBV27	ASSLSQGRNYEQY
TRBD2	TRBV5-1	ASSSLSGKASDEQY
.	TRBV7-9	ASSAIRGYGYT
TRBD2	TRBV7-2	ASSLVSGGPINEQF
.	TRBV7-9	ASSPPAAEAQY
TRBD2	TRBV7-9	ASSATSGKVYEQY
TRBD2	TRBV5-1	ASSARTSGGNTGELF